The sequence of this T cell receptor (beta chain) was determined in a study of control samples from healthy donors and cancer patients. The count of this clone is one. CDR3 length: 15 amino acids. CDR1 is SGHKS and CDR2 is YYEKEE in the germline V gene (reference sequence). Trimming removed 0 bases from V and 0 bases from J, with 8 bases in between. TCRdb's table, derived via immunoSEQ multiplex PCR, lists solely in-frame clones and lacks some. The data contain 150,000 to 200,000 clones, approximately 94% of them seen just once; the ten biggest clones take up 1.2% to 1.5%. J is TRBJ2-3 and V is TRBV5-5; D remains unclear. The sequenced sample was blood. The clonotype was recovered from a young woman in good health. The CDR3 is CASSLGFGSTDTQYF. For the CDR3, the DNA is TGTGCCAGCAGCTTGGGCTTCGGCAGCACAGATACGCAGTATTTT.